This TCR beta chain was retrieved from a study of esophageal squamous cell carcinoma under preoperative chemotherapy (dated by TCRdb to 2017 to 2018). For the study in its entirety: TCR repertoires were profiled in both peripheral blood T cells and tumor-infiltrating lymphocytes. The effects of paclitaxel-nedaplatin chemotherapy on T-cell receptor repertoires in patients with esophageal squamous cell carcinoma were assessed. The cohort comprised roughly five patients with primary esophageal squamous cell carcinoma. Repertoires from samples obtained before paclitaxel-nedaplatin therapy were compared with repertoires from samples obtained after paclitaxel-nedaplatin therapy.

Based on the germline V gene, the CDR1 and CDR2 sequences are LGHNA and YSLEER. The cysteine opens and the phenylalanine closes a CDR3 of 15 amino acids. CDR3 DNA is the only sequence kept; it has 45 bases, read in frame from the first base. The germline ends are 13 bases apart after V is trimmed by 1 base and J by 4 bases. The sample's time point label, in plain terms: after preoperative PTX-NDP chemotherapy. Paclitaxel-nedaplatin was administered to patients as preoperative chemotherapy before surgery. The library was built by means of PCR. TCRdb records HiSeq X Ten as the sequencer. High-throughput sequencing was used to characterize TCR repertoires. TCRdb reworked the public reads: Q25 trimming with fastp, MiXCR clone assembly, productive beta chains retained. Every entry covers one CDR3 protein and lists the most common genes and DNA from its rows. This sample holds about 18,000 distinct CDR3 sequences; about 43% were observed only once. The ten largest clones capture roughly 29% of the sample.

Results and caveats for the whole study, not just this receptor: Paclitaxel-nedaplatin therapy induced immediate and substantial clonotype frequency changes, with contraction more likely among abundant clones than amplification. TCR diversity increased significantly in peripheral T cells after chemotherapy, but not in tumor-infiltrating lymphocytes. Post-treatment tumor-infiltrating lymphocytes appeared to be derived in part from peripheral T cells migrating into the tumor, rather than solely from local clonal changes. Only five patients with esophageal squamous cell carcinoma were analyzed, making for a small cohort.

To note about this clonotype: Its antigen has not been determined. The sample holds no much larger clone one base away, and base qualities are not on file.

Sampling was carried out from a patient given preoperative chemotherapy. This receptor was obtained from a human donor with esophageal squamous cell carcinoma. The donor label of this sample is uncertain. Here the chain combines TRBV4-3 and TRBJ2-5; the D segment is perhaps TRBD1 or TRBD2, each sharing 5 matched bases. The DNA sequence follows: TGCGCCAGCAGCCAAGGACTTTTCGGGGCAGAGACCCAGTACTTC. Its protein is CASSQGLFGAETQYF.